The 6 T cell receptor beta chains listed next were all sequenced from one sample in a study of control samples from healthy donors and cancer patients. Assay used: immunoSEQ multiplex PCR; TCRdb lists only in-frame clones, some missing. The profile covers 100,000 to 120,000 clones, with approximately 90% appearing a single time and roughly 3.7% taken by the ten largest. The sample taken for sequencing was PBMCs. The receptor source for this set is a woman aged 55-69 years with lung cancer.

CDR3 residues: CASSGRDRAYEQYF. Here the CDR3 DNA reads TGTGCCAGCAGCGGACGAGACAGGGCCTACGAGCAGTACTTC. The chain links TRBV6-5 to TRBJ2-7; the match to TRBD1 covers 7 bases. With 6 bases clipped from V and 2 bases from J, the junction kept 7 bases outside the gene matches. The CDR3 spans 14 residues. CDR1 is MNHEY and CDR2 is SVGAGI in the germline V gene.

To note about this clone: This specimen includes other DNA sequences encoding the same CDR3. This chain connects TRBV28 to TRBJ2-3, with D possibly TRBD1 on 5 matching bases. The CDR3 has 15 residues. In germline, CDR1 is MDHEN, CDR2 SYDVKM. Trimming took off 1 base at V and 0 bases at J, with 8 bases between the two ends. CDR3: CASSLSGPSTDTQYF. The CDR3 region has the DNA TGTGCCAGCAGTTTATCAGGGCCCAGCACAGATACGCAGTATTTT.

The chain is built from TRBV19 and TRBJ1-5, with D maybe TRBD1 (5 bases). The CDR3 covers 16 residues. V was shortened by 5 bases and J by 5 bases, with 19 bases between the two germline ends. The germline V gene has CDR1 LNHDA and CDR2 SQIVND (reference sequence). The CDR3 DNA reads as TGTGCCAGTAGTCCTGGGACTGTCCGTGGCGATCAGCCCCAGCATTTT. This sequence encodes CASSPGTVRGDQPQHF.

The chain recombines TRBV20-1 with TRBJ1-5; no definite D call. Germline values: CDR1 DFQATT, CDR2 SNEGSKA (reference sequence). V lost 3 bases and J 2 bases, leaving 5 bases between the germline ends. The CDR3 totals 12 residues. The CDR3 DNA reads TGCAGTGCTAGTATCGGCAATCAGCCCCAGCATTTT. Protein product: CSASIGNQPQHF.

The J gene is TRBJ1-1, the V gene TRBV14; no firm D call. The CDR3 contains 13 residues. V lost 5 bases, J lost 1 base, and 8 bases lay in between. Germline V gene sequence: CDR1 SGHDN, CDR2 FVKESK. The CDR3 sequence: CASSTTWNTEAFF. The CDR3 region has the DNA TGTGCCAGCAGCACGACCTGGAACACTGAAGCTTTCTTT.

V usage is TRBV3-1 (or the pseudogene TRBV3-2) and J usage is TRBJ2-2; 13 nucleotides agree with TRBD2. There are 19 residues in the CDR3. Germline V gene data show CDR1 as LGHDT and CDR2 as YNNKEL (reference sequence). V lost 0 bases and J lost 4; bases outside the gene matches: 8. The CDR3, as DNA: TGTGCCAGCAGCCAAGAAACCTCGGGACTAGCGGGACCCACCGGGGAGCTGTTTTTT. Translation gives CASSQETSGLAGPTGELFF.